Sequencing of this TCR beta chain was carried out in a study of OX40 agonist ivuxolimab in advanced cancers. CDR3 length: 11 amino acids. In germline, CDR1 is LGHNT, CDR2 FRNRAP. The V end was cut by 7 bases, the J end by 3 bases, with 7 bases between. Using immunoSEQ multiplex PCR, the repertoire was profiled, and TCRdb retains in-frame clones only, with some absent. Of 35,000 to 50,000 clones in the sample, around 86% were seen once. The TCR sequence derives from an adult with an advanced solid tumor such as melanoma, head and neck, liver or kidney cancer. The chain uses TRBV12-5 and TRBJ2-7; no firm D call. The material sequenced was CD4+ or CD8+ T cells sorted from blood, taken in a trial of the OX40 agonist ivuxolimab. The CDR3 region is CASAALYEQYF. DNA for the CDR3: TGTGCTAGTGCTGCCCTCTACGAGCAGTACTTC.